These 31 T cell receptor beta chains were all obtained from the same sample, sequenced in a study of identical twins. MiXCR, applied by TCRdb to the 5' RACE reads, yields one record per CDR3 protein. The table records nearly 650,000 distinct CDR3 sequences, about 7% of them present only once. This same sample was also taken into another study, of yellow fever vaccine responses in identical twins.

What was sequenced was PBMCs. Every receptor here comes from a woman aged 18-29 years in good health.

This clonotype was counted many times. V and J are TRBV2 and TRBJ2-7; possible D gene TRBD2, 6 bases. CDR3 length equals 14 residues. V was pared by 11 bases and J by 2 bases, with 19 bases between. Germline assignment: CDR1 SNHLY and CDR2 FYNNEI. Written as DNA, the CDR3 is TGTGCCTCCCAGGGACTTCAGAGTACCTACGAGCAGTACTTC. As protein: CASQGLQSTYEQYF.

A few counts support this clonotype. The CDR3 coding sequence is TGTGCCAGCAGTGGAGTAGCGGGAGGTAGGAATGAGCAGTTCTTC. It specifies CASSGVAGGRNEQFF. The chain combines TRBV6-1 with TRBJ2-1; 10 bases are a match to TRBD2. Germline assignment: CDR1 MNHNS and CDR2 SASEGT. This CDR3 is 15 amino acids long. Unmatched junction bases numbered 7, after V lost 4 bases and J lost 7 bases.

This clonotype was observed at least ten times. CDR3 amino acids: CASSQGLGAGSYEQYF. CDR3 in DNA: TGCGCCAGCAGCCAAGGGTTAGGGGCAGGGTCCTACGAGCAGTACTTC. The chain joins TRBV4-1 to TRBJ2-7; D perhaps matches TRBD1 (5 bases). Germline V gene data show CDR1 as MGHRA and CDR2 as YSYEKL. V was cut by 1 base and J by 1 base, with 14 bases left in between. The CDR3 is 16 residues long.

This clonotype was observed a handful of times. The CDR3 reads CSATRARRDYNEQFF. The CDR3 bases are TGCAGTGCGACTAGGGCGAGACGAGATTACAATGAGCAGTTCTTC. The chain has TRBV20-1 and TRBJ2-1; tentative D call: TRBD2 (6 bases). CDR3 length equals 15 residues. Germline V lookup: CDR1 DFQATT, CDR2 SNEGSKA (reference sequence). Trimming pared 6 bases from V and 4 bases from J, leaving 19 bases between.

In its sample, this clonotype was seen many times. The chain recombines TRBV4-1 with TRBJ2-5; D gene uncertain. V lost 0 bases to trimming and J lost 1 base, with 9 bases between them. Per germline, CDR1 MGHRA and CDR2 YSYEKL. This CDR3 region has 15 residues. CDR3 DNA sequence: TGCGCCAGCAGCCAAGATCCGGCTATCCAAGAGACCCAGTACTTC. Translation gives CASSQDPAIQETQYF.

In nucleotides, the CDR3 is TGTGCTAGTGGGGCGGAGGGCATTTTTGAGACCCAGTACTTC. Protein sequence: CASGAEGIFETQYF. The gene calls are TRBV12-5 and TRBJ2-5, with a possible D match to TRBD2 (6 bases). The CDR3 has 14 amino acids. Trimming took off 6 bases at V and 5 bases at J, with 16 bases between the two ends. Per the germline V gene, CDR1 is LGHNT and CDR2 is FRNRAP.

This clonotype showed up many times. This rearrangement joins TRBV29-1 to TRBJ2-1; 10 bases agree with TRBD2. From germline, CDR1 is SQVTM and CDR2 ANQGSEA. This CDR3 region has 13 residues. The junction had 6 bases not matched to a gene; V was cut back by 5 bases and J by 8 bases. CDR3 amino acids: CSVKASGSYEQFF. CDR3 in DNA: TGCAGCGTTAAGGCTAGCGGGAGCTATGAGCAGTTCTTC.

The CDR3 spells CASSFSGGSADTQYF. CDR3 sequence (DNA): TGCGCCAGCAGCTTTTCGGGAGGCAGTGCAGATACGCAGTATTTT. V usage is TRBV5-1 and J usage is TRBJ2-3, with 7 bases fitting TRBD2. Germline V gene data show CDR1 as SGHRS and CDR2 as YFSETQ. The CDR3 covers 15 residues. V was pared by 2 bases and J by 4 bases, with 7 bases of the junction left unmatched.

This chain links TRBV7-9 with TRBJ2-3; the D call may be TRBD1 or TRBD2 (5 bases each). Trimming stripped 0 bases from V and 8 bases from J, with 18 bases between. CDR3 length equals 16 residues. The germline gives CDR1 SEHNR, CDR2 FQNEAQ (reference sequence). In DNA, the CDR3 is TGTGCCAGCAGCTTAGCCGTGGGCGGGCCGGGGCGTACGCAGTATTTT. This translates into CASSLAVGGPGRTQYF.

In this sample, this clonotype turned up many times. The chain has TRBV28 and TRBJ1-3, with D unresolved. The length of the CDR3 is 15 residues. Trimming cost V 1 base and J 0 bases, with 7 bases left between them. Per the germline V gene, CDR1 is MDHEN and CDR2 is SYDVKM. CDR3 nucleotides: TGTGCCAGCAGTTTATTCCAGGACTCTGGAAACACCATATATTTT. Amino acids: CASSLFQDSGNTIYF.

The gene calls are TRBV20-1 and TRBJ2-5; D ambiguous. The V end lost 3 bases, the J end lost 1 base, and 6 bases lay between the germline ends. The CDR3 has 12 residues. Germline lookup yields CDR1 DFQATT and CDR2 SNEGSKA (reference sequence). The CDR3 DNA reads TGCAGTGCTAGTGTCATCCAAGAGACCCAGTACTTC. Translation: CSASVIQETQYF.

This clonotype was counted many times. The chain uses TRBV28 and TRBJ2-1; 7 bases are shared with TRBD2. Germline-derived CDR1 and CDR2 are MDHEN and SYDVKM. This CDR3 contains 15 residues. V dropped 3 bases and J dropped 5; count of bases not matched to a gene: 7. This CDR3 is CASSFRGSRDNEQFF. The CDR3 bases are TGTGCCAGCAGTTTTCGCGGGAGCAGGGACAATGAGCAGTTCTTC.

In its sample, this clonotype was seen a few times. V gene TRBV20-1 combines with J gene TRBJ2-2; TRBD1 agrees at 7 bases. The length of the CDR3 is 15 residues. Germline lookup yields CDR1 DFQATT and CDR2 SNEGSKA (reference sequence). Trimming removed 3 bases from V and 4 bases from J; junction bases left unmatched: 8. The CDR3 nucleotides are TGCAGTGCTAGCTTGGGACAGCTTGGCACCGGGGAGCTGTTTTTT. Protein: CSASLGQLGTGELFF.

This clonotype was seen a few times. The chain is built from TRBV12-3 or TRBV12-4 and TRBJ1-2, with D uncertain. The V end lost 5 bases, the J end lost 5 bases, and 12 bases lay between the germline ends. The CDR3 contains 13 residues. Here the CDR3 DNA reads TGTGCCAGCAGTGAGGTCGAGGGTTATGGCTACACCTTC. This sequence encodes CASSEVEGYGYTF.

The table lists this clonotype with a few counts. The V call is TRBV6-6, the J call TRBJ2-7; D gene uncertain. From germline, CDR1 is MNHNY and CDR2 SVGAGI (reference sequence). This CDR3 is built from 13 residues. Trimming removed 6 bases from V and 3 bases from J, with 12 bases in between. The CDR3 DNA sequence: TGTGCCAGCAGCCCAGATCCAAGCTACGAGCAGTACGTC. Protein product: CASSPDPSYEQYV.

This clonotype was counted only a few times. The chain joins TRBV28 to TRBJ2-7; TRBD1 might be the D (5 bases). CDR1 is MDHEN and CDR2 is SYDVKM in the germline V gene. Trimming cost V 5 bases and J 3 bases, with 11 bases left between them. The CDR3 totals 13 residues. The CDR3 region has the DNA TGTGCCAGCAGTACACAGGTCGGCTACGAGCAGTACTTC. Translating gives CASSTQVGYEQYF.

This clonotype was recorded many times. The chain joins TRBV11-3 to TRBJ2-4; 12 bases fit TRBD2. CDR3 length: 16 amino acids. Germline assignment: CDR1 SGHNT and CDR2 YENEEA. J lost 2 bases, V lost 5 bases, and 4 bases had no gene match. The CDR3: CASSRTSGTTKNIQYF. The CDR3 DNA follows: TGTGCCAGCAGCCGGACTAGCGGGACTACCAAAAACATTCAGTACTTC.

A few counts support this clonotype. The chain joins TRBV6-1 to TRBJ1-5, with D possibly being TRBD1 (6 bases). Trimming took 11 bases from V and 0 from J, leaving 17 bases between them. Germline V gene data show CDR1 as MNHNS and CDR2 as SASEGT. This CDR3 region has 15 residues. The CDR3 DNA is TGTGCCGCCCGAAAGGGGGGGTATAGCAATCAGCCCCAGCATTTT. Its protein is CAARKGGYSNQPQHF.

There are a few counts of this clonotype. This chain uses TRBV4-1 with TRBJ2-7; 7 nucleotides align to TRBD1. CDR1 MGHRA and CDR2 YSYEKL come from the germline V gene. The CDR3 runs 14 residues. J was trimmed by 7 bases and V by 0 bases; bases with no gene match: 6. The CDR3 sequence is CASSQDRQGPEQYF. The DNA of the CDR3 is TGCGCCAGCAGCCAAGATAGACAGGGCCCGGAGCAGTACTTC.

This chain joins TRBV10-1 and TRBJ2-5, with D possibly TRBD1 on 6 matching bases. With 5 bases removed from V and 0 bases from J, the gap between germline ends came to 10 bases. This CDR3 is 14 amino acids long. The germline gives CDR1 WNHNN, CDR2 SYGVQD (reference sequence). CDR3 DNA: TGCGCCAGCAGTAAGGACAGCTACCAAGAGACCCAGTACTTC. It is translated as CASSKDSYQETQYF.

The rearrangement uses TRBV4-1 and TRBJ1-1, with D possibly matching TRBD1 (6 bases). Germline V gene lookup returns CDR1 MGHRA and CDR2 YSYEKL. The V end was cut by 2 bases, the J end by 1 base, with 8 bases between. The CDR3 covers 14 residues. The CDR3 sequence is CASSQPQGNTEAFF. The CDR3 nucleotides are TGCGCCAGCAGCCAACCACAGGGGAACACTGAAGCTTTCTTT.

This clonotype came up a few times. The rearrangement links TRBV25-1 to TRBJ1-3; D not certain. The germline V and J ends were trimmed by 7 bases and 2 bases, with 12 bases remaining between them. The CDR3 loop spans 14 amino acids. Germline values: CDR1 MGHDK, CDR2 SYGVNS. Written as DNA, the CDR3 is TGTGCCAGCACCCCGGCTTCGACTGGAAACACCATATATTTT. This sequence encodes CASTPASTGNTIYF.

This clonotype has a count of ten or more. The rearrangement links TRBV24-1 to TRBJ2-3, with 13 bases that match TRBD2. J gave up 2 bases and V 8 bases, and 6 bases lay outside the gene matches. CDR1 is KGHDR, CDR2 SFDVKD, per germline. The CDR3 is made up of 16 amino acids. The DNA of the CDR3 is TGTGCCACCACCTCCGGGACTAGCGGGACCACAGATACGCAGTATTTT. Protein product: CATTSGTSGTTDTQYF.

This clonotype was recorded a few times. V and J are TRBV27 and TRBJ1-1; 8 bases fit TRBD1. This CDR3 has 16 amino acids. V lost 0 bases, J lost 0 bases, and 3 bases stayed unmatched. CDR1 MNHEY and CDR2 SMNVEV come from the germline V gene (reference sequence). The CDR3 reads CASSLSGTGMNTEAFF. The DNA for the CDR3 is TGTGCCAGCAGTTTATCTGGGACAGGAATGAACACTGAAGCTTTCTTT.

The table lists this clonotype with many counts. CDR3 residues: CASSLAEIPATDTQYF. The DNA for the CDR3 is TGTGCCAGCAGCTTAGCGGAGATCCCTGCCACAGATACGCAGTATTTT. The chain carries TRBV7-9 and TRBJ2-3; no clear D. Trimming cost V 0 bases and J 2 bases, with 12 bases left between them. Germline V CDR1 and CDR2: SEHNR, FQNEAQ (reference sequence). The CDR3 extends over 16 amino acids.

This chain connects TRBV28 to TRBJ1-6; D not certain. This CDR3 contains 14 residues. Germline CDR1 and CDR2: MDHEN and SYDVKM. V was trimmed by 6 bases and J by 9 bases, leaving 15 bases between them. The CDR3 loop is CASSPMRARSPLHF. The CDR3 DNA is TGTGCCAGCAGCCCCATGAGGGCGCGTTCACCCCTCCACTTT.

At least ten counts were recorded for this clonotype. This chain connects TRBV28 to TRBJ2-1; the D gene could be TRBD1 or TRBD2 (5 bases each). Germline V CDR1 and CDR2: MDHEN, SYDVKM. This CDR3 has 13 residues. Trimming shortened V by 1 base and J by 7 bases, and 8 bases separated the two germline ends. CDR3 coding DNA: TGTGCCAGCAGTTTATCTGGGGGTAATGAGCAGTTCTTC. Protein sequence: CASSLSGGNEQFF.

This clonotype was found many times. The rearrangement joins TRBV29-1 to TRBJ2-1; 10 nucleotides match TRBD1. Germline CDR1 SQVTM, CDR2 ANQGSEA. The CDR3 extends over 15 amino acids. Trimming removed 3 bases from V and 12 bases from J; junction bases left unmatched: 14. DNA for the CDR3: TGCAGCGTTGAGTTTCTTGGGACAGGGGTTTTCCGGCAGTTCTTC. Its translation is CSVEFLGTGVFRQFF.

The CDR3 DNA is TGCGCCAGCAGCTTGGCTCCGGGACAGGGGGCGAATGAGCAGTTCTTC. It translates to CASSLAPGQGANEQFF. This chain joins TRBV5-1 and TRBJ2-1, with 12 bases identical to TRBD1. This CDR3 has 16 residues. V was clipped by 0 bases and J by 7 bases; unmatched bases: 5. Germline V CDR1 and CDR2: SGHRS, YFSETQ.

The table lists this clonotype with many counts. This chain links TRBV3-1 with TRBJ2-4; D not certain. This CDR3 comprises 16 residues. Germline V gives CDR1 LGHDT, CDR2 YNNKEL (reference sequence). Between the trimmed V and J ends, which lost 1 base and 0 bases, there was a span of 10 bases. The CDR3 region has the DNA TGTGCCAGCAGCCAAGTCTACAGAATAGCCAAAAACATTCAGTACTTC. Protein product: CASSQVYRIAKNIQYF.

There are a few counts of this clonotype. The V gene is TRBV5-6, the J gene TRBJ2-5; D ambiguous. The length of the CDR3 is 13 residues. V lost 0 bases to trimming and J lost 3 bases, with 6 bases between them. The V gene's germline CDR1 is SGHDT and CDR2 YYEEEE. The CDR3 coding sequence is TGTGCCAGCAGCTTGGTTCAGGAAGAGACCCAGTACTTC. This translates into CASSLVQEETQYF. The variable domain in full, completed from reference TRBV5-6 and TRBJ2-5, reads DAGVTQSPTHLIKTRGQQVTLRCSPKSGHDTVSWYQQALGQGPQFIFQYYEEEERQRGNFPDRFSGHQFPNYSSELNVNALLLGDSALYLCASSLVQEETQYFGPGTRLLVL.